This T cell receptor beta chain was sequenced during a study of cytomegalovirus exposure and HLA in healthy donors. Study as a whole: The Caucasian-associated ancestry cluster held around four fifths of some 420 genotyped donors. Study results and caveats: Among the sequence variants, a highly shared cluster was likely an artifact of sequencing. Across HLA loci, a later analysis found differing TCR association rates, with DRB1 most and HLA-C fewest.

13 Jbeta primers and 60 Vbeta primers were used for the PCR. Sequencing was performed with immunoSEQ multiplex PCR; in TCRdb, only in-frame clones are kept and a portion is missing. The sample lists 120,000 to 150,000 clones; about 78% were seen once. The table lists this clone with a count of one. Its antigen is still unknown. This CDR3 comprises 15 residues. V shed 0 bases and J shed 4 bases, with 11 bases lying between them. Germline assignment: CDR1 SGHRS and CDR2 YFSETQ. The clonotype comes from a middle-aged man in good health and CMV-seropositive. The chain uses TRBV5-1 and TRBJ2-1; TRBD1 might be the D (6 bases). The sample taken for sequencing was PBMCs. Written as DNA, the CDR3 is TGCGCCAGCAGCTTGGAGGACAGAGATTACAATGAGCAGTTCTTC. Translated, it gives CASSLEDRDYNEQFF.